The 20 T cell receptor beta chains below come from one sample, sequenced in a study of T cells after yellow fever vaccination (dated by TCRdb to between 2018 and 2021). Library prep was done by 5' RACE. The data were produced on an Illumina NovaSeq 6000. TCRdb reanalyzed the raw reads on its own, using fastp at Q25 for trimming and MiXCR for clone calling, and kept in-frame beta chains. Rows with one shared CDR3 protein collapse into an entry with the most common genes and DNA. In this sample the table shows around 330,000 distinct CDR3 sequences, more than 3% of which occur a single time. Around 24% of the sample comes from the top ten. Taken with the paper, the label for treatment or condition translates to: live attenuated yellow fever vaccine strain. The sample in question was PBMCs, obtained on the day of the yellow fever booster vaccination. Receptors were obtained from a man younger than 35 who received the YFV17D yellow fever vaccine.

The table lists this clonotype with many counts. The chain recombines TRBV5-4 with TRBJ1-2; 7 bases align to TRBD1. CDR3 length: 13 residues. In germline, CDR1 is SGHNT, CDR2 YYREEE (reference sequence). V shed 4 bases, J shed 5 bases, and the junction held 5 bases outside the gene matches. The CDR3 region has the DNA TGTGCCAGCAGCCCGGACAGGTTGTATGGCTACACCTTC. It yields the protein CASSPDRLYGYTF. Full variable domain (rest looked up from reference TRBV5-4 and TRBJ1-2): ETGVTQSPTHLIKTRGQQVTLRCSSQSGHNTVSWYQQALGQGPQFIFQYYREEENGRGNFPPRFSGLQFPNYSSELNVNALELDDSALYLCASSPDRLYGYTFGSGTRLTVV.

This clonotype was seen repeatedly, ten times or more. The chain uses TRBV15 and TRBJ2-7, with 9 bases that match TRBD1. V gave up 5 bases and J gave up 4 bases; unmatched junction bases: 6. The CDR3 runs to 14 residues. The germline gives CDR1 LNHNV, CDR2 YYDKDF (reference sequence). The CDR3 DNA reads as TGTGCCACCAGCCCCAGACAGGGGGAATACGAGCAGTACTTC. This translates into CATSPRQGEYEQYF. Full variable domain (missing parts from reference TRBV15 and TRBJ2-7): DAMVIQNPRYQVTQFGKPVTLSCSQTLNHNVMYWYQQKSSQAPKLLFHYYDKDFNNEADTPDNFQSRRPNTSFCFLDIRSPGLGDTAMYLCATSPRQGEYEQYFGPGTRLTVT.

This clonotype came up many times. The V call is TRBV5-1, the J call TRBJ2-3; 8 bases match TRBD2. The junction had 5 bases not matched to a gene; V was cut back by 5 bases and J by 0 bases. The CDR3 consists of 15 residues. Germline-derived CDR1 and CDR2 are SGHRS and YFSETQ. In DNA form, the CDR3 reads TGCGCCAGCAGAACTAGCGGCGCTAGCACAGATACGCAGTATTTT. It codes for CASRTSGASTDTQYF.

In this sample, this clonotype turned up many times. The chain combines TRBV5-1 with TRBJ2-7; possible D gene TRBD1, 7 bases. Germline V lookup: CDR1 SGHRS, CDR2 YFSETQ. V was clipped by 4 bases and J by 0 bases, with 14 bases between them. The CDR3 consists of 15 residues. In nucleotides, the CDR3 is TGCGCCAGCAGCGGGCGGGACAGCGTCTCCTACGAGCAGTACTTC. Protein sequence: CASSGRDSVSYEQYF.

This clonotype was observed many times. V gene TRBV5-4 combines with J gene TRBJ2-2, with D possibly matching TRBD1 (5 bases). Germline CDR1 SGHNT, CDR2 YYREEE (reference sequence). The V end lost 0 bases, the J end lost 4 bases, and 10 bases lay between the germline ends. This CDR3 has 15 amino acids. CDR3 sequence: CASSLAKGSTGELFF. In nucleotides, the CDR3 is TGTGCCAGCAGCTTGGCCAAGGGGTCCACCGGGGAGCTGTTTTTT.

This clonotype was counted at least ten times. V and J are TRBV7-3 and TRBJ2-5; no definite D call. CDR1 is SGHTA, CDR2 FQGTGA, per germline. This CDR3 is built from 13 residues. The V gene lost 1 base and the J gene lost 5 bases, with 8 bases spanning the gap. The CDR3 DNA sequence: TGTGCCAGCAGCTTAAGCCAGGCGGAGACCCAGTACTTC. This encodes CASSLSQAETQYF.

This clonotype was observed many times. The chain links TRBV10-3 to TRBJ2-3; possible D gene TRBD1, 6 bases. CDR1 is ENHRY, CDR2 SYGVKD, per germline. V lost 2 bases and J lost 2, with 8 bases in between. The CDR3 totals 14 residues. CDR3 loop: CAISEGTYTDTQYF. Here the CDR3 DNA reads TGTGCCATCAGTGAGGGGACATACACAGATACGCAGTATTTT.

This clonotype was counted at least ten times. The chain is built from TRBV11-2 and TRBJ2-6; 9 bases align to TRBD1. CDR3 length equals 16 residues. Germline-derived CDR1 and CDR2 are SGHAT and FQNNGV. Trimming removed 5 bases from V and 4 bases from J; junction bases left unmatched: 6. CDR3 DNA sequence: TGTGCCAGCAGCACTATACAGGGGGCAGGGGCCAACGTCCTGACTTTC. Protein product: CASSTIQGAGANVLTF.

This clonotype was detected only a few times. The rearrangement links TRBV20-1 to TRBJ1-1, with D maybe TRBD1 (5 bases). Germline lookup yields CDR1 DFQATT and CDR2 SNEGSKA (reference sequence). There are 16 residues in the CDR3. V lost 0 bases and J lost 0, with 14 bases in between. The DNA of the CDR3 is TGCAGTGCTAGAGACCACCGGGGGACGTTGAACACTGAAGCTTTCTTT. Amino acids: CSARDHRGTLNTEAFF.

The V call is TRBV5-6, the J call TRBJ1-1; a weak D match, TRBD1 (6 bases). CDR1 and CDR2 from the germline V gene are SGHDT and YYEEEE. The CDR3 contains 13 residues. Trimming stripped 4 bases from V and 4 bases from J, with 11 bases between. The CDR3 here is CASSRDIPTEAFF. Here the CDR3 DNA reads TGTGCCAGCAGCCGGGACATACCCACTGAAGCTTTCTTT.

This clonotype was recorded a few times. The genes are TRBV3-1 and TRBJ2-7, with 11 positions matching TRBD1. From germline, CDR1 is LGHDT and CDR2 YNNKEL (reference sequence). CDR3 length equals 16 residues. Unmatched junction bases numbered 7, after V lost 4 bases and J lost 2 bases. The CDR3 loop reads CASSLRTGGMPYEQYF. The DNA of the CDR3 is TGTGCCAGCAGCCTCCGGACAGGGGGCATGCCCTACGAGCAGTACTTC.

This clonotype was detected ten times or more. The chain uses TRBV5-1 and TRBJ2-1, with TRBD2 matching 10 bases. CDR1 and CDR2 (germline): SGHRS, YFSETQ. The length of the CDR3 is 16 residues. The trim removed 5 bases at V and 0 bases at J, leaving 5 bases unmatched. CDR3 bases: TGCGCCAGCAGGGGTAGCGGGGGGAGCTCCTACAATGAGCAGTTCTTC. Translation gives CASRGSGGSSYNEQFF.

The sample holds many counts of this clonotype. The chain is built from TRBV12-3 or TRBV12-4 and TRBJ1-4; the match to TRBD1 covers 12 bases. J was trimmed by 8 bases and V by 6 bases; bases with no gene match: 4. The CDR3 covers 14 residues. The CDR3 protein is CASSRDRGREKLFF. The CDR3 DNA reads as TGTGCCAGCAGCCGGGACAGGGGGCGGGAAAAACTGTTTTTT.

This chain uses TRBV6-5 with TRBJ1-2; D gene unclear. This CDR3 is 14 amino acids long. Germline lookup yields CDR1 MNHEY and CDR2 SVGAGI. V lost 2 bases and J lost 8, with 15 bases in between. The CDR3 nucleotides read TGTGCCAGCAGTTACGAGTGGACGGCGGGGGGCTACACCTTC. This translates into CASSYEWTAGGYTF.

This clonotype was seen more than once but under ten times. The chain couples TRBV6-2 or TRBV6-3 to TRBJ2-7; D is tentatively TRBD1 or TRBD2 (5 bases each). The CDR3 has 14 residues. Germline CDR1 is MNHEY and CDR2 is SVGEGT. V dropped 9 bases and J dropped 0 bases, with 15 bases sitting between them. The DNA for the CDR3 is TGTGCCAGTAAAGGCGAGGGGAGCTCCTACGAGCAGTACGTC. Amino acid sequence: CASKGEGSSYEQYV.

This clonotype was seen ten or more times. The rearrangement joins TRBV7-2 to TRBJ2-7; 9 bases align to TRBD1. The CDR3 length is 15 residues. J was trimmed by 5 bases and V by 5 bases; bases with no gene match: 10. CDR1 and CDR2 from the germline V gene are SGHTA and FQGNSA. CDR3 in DNA: TGTGCCAGCAGCCGAATGGGACAGGGAGGCGACGAGCAGTACTTC. It specifies CASSRMGQGGDEQYF. Filled out from reference TRBV7-2 and TRBJ2-7, the complete variable domain reads GAGVSQSPSNKVTEKGKDVELRCDPISGHTALYWYRQSLGQGLEFLIYFQGNSAPDKSGLPSDRFSAERTGGSVSTLTIQRTQQEDSAVYLCASSRMGQGGDEQYFGPGTRLTVT.

In this sample, this clonotype turned up many times. The chain links TRBV7-2 to TRBJ2-7; D is ambiguous. Deletions cut 1 base from V and 3 bases from J, with 13 bases between. CDR1 and CDR2 (germline): SGHTA, FQGNSA. This CDR3 comprises 15 residues. The CDR3 protein is CASSLVSGVDYEQYF. CDR3 bases: TGTGCCAGCAGCTTAGTTTCAGGTGTCGACTACGAGCAGTACTTC.

The chain carries TRBV11-2 and TRBJ2-1; D might be TRBD1 or TRBD2, each matching 5 bases. Per germline, CDR1 SGHAT and CDR2 FQNNGV. With 6 bases removed from V and 1 base from J, the gap between germline ends came to 19 bases. The CDR3 contains 17 residues. In DNA form, the CDR3 reads TGTGCCAGCAGGGGCCCTGGGGGTGGATTGTCCTACAATGAGCAGTTCTTC. It encodes CASRGPGGGLSYNEQFF.

This clonotype was observed once. This chain joins TRBV5-6 and TRBJ1-5; 9 nucleotides match TRBD1. Germline V gene lookup returns CDR1 SGHDT and CDR2 YYEEEE. The CDR3 has 15 amino acids. V dropped 4 bases and J dropped 6; count of bases not matched to a gene: 8. CDR3 DNA: TGTGCCAGCAGCCGGACAGGGGAAAATGGTCAGCCCCAGCATTTT. This translates into CASSRTGENGQPQHF.

This clonotype turned up a few times. V gene TRBV5-1 combines with J gene TRBJ1-6; no firm D call. The CDR3 runs to 13 residues. V dropped 5 bases and J dropped 11 bases, with 14 bases sitting between them. Germline-derived CDR1 and CDR2 are SGHRS and YFSETQ. The CDR3 sequence: CASSVTEGAPLHF. The CDR3 DNA sequence: TGCGCCAGCAGTGTCACCGAAGGTGCACCCCTCCACTTT.